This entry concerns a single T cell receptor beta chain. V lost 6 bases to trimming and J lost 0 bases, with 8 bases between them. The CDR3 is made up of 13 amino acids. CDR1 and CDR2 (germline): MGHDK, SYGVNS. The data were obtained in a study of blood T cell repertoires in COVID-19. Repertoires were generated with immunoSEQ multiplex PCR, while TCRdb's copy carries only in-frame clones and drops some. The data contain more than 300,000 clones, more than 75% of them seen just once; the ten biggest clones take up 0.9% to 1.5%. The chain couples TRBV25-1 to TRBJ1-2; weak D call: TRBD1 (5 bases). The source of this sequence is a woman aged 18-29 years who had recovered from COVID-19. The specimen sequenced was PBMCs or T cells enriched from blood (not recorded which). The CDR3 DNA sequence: TGTGCCAGCAGAGGACATGCTAACTATGGCTACACCTTC. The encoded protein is CASRGHANYGYTF.